This T cell receptor beta chain was observed in a study of metastatic and nonmetastatic thyroid tumors. Study at large: Repertoires were compared across blood and tumor or nodule tissue from malignant and benign thyroid patients.

This clone was seen at least ten times. With MiXCR, TCRdb called clones anew from the PCR reads. This sample has about 20,000 clones; over 9% occur once, and the top ten carry about 8%. Among the patients, none had received any treatment before thyroid surgery. Trimming cost V 0 bases and J 3 bases, with 6 bases left between them. This CDR3 has 13 amino acids. Per the germline V gene, CDR1 is MNHEY and CDR2 is SMNVEV (reference sequence). This chain connects TRBV27 to TRBJ2-7; no clear D gene. The receptor's source is a female donor with papillary thyroid cancer or a benign thyroid nodule (not recorded which). Some clones in this sample may be carry-over from other donors' samples. Sequencing input: blood. In DNA form, the CDR3 reads TGTGCCAGCAGTTTATCAGGCAACTACGAGCAGTACTTC. Amino acid sequence: CASSLSGNYEQYF.